This T cell receptor (beta chain) is from a study of blood T cell repertoires in COVID-19. Deletions cut 4 bases from V and 1 base from J, with 7 bases between. The CDR3 spans 13 residues. The protocol was immunoSEQ multiplex PCR, while the TCRdb copy is restricted to in-frame clones and leaves out a portion. The sample shows around 480,000 clones, about nine tenths of them seen only once. The sequence derives from a woman aged 18-29 years who had recovered from COVID-19. Sequencing was carried out using PBMCs or T cells enriched from blood (not recorded which). The rearrangement joins TRBV12-3 or TRBV12-4 to TRBJ1-1; unclear D gene. CDR3 sequence: CASSSEGNTEAFF. In DNA form, the CDR3 reads TGTGCCAGCAGTTCCGAGGGGAACACTGAAGCTTTCTTT.